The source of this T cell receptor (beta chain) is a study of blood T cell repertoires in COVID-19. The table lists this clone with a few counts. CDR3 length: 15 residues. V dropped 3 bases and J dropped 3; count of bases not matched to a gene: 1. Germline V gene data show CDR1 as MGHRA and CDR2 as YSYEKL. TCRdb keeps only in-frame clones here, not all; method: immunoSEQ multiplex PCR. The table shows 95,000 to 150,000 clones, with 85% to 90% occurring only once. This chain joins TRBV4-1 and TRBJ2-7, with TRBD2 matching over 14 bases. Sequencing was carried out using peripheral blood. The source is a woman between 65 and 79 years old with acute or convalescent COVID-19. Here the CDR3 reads CASSHGLAGGYEQYF. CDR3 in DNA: TGCGCCAGCAGCCACGGACTAGCGGGGGGCTACGAGCAGTACTTC.